This TCR beta chain was found in a study of T cell responses to AZD1222 COVID-19 vaccine (dated by TCRdb to the early 2020s). Some background on the complete study: AZD1222 recipients given second doses at about 4 weeks or at about 12 weeks were pooled, since spike-specific TCR depth and breadth were not found to differ between the two schedules. A total of more than 230 trial participants underwent TCR sequencing, of whom about 210 had received two doses of AZD1222 and approximately 26 had received two doses of the MenACWY control vaccine. Trial participants were enrolled by age into subgroups of 18-55, 56-69 and 70-plus years, and 148, 28 and 57 TCR-sequenced participants, respectively, were included in these subgroups. Paper-wide results and their limitations: Because no samples from the day 14 peak response were available, repertoires could be characterized only after the peak T cell response. Participants were mostly white British and included more females than males, and it was suggested by the authors that clonal diversity may have been underestimated. Only five or six AZD1222 recipients were SARS-CoV-2 seropositive at baseline, limiting conclusions about previously exposed vaccinees. The vaccine-associated CD4 TCRs covered the entire spike protein, and the dominant responses fell in regions 160-218 and 743-854. In the small 56-69-year group, the increase in depth fell short of significance, most likely because of low power. A significant rise in spike-specific TCR breadth and depth was observed after two AZD1222 doses relative to day 0 and relative to MenACWY recipients. Epitopes outside the regions mutated in the B.1.351 and B.1.1.7 variants were reportedly recognized by nearly half of the unique spike-specific TCRs.

For this clone: Its antigen remains undetermined. No base-level quality is on record; no much larger clone is a single base apart.

The sample's time point label is to be understood as: baseline before first vaccination. The vaccinee samples were drawn from two UK trials, COV001 and COV002, one of which was a single-blind randomized controlled phase 2/3 trial testing AZD1222 (ChAdOx1 nCoV-19) in healthy adults. Trial participant PBMC samples were collected at day 0 and day 28 after the second dose for TCRbeta chain sequencing. The germline V gene (reference sequence) gives CDR1 as SGHNT and CDR2 as YYREEE. From its cysteine to its phenylalanine, the CDR3 spans 17 amino acids. CDR3 DNA is the only sequence kept; it has 51 bases, read in frame from the first base. Trimmed from V: 4 bases; trimmed from J: 7 bases; junction bases lacking a gene match: 14. The CDR3 regions of human TCRbeta chains were analyzed by immunosequencing. Per the source publication's procedure: Repertoire TCRs were matched against a reference library of SARS-CoV-2-specific TCRs generated with the MIRA antigen-specificity platform. Breadth meant the fraction of unique TCRs that were SARS-CoV-2-associated, whereas depth meant the fraction of total T cells that were SARS-CoV-2-associated. Using the MIRA data, every spike-specific TCR was mapped to the spike region that the TCR reacted to and assigned to either a CD4 or a CD8 class. Log10-transformed breadth and depth values were compared by one-way ANOVA with Sidak's multiple comparisons tests. Entries here come from immuneACCESS through TCRdb and include only in-frame sequences with V and J called. Some clones fail to appear in such tables; in the studies checked, an unresolved V gene covers under half of the shortfall, and the cause of the remainder is unknown. Clone size and the V and J calls come from that table; the DNA yielded D and trimming. Counted in this sample were around 150,000 clones; more than 75% of them appeared once. The ten largest clones represent 5% of the sample.

The starting material was peripheral blood, obtained on day 0 of AZD1222 vaccination. The sequence joins TRBV5-4 to TRBJ2-1; 10 middle bases align to TRBD2. The TCR sequence derives from an adult in good health. The DNA sequence follows: TGTGCCAGCAGCATAGTCAAGCTAGCGGGAGAGGTGAATGAGCAGTTCTTC. It translates as CASSIVKLAGEVNEQFF.